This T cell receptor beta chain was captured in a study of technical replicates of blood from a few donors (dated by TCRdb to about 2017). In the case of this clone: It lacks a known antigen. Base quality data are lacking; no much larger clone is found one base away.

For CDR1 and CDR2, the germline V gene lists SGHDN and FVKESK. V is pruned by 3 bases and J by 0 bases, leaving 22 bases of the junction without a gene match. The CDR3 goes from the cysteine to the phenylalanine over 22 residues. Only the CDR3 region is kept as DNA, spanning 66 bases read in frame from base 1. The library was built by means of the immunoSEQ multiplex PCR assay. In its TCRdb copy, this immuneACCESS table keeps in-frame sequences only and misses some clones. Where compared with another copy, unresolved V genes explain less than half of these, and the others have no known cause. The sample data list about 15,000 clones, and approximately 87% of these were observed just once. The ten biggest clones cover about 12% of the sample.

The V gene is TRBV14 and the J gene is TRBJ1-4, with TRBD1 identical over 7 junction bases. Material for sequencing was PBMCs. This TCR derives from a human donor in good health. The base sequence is TGTGCCAGCAGCCAGAATTCCTCGATAGGGGGCAGAGGGTCTACAACTAATGAAAAACTGTTTTTT. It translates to CASSQNSSIGGRGSTTNEKLFF. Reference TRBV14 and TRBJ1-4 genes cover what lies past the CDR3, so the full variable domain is EAGVTQFPSHSVIEKGQTVTLRCDPISGHDNLYWYRRVMGKEIKFLLHFVKESKQDESGMPNNRFLAERTGGTYSTLKVQPAELEDSGVYFCASSQNSSIGGRGSTTNEKLFFGSGTQLSVL.